This T cell receptor (beta chain) was identified in a study of glioma-infiltrating T cells after dendritic cell vaccination. Only in-frame clones appear in the TCRdb table, and some are missing; sequencing was by immunoSEQ multiplex PCR. Among around 89,000 clones listed, over 75% were seen once. Looked up from germline, CDR1 is GTSNPN and CDR2 is SVGIG (reference sequence). The CDR3 is 15 amino acids. V lost 1 base and J lost 7, with 16 bases in between. Only patients with spare fresh-frozen tumor and over two years of follow-up were included. This sample comprised blood, obtained before dendritic cell vaccination. This clonotype originated in a human donor with glioblastoma. The chain has TRBV30 and TRBJ1-4, with D possibly TRBD1 on 6 matching bases. The CDR3 sequence is CAWSEYGTKAEKLFF. In DNA form, the CDR3 reads TGTGCCTGGAGTGAATACGGGACAAAGGCTGAAAAACTGTTTTTT.